This T cell receptor beta chain was sequenced in a study of CD8 T cells in Susac syndrome. In blood CD8+ and CD4+ T cells, TCR beta underwent sequencing. Negative isolation was used for CD8+ and CD4+ T cells, and FACS enrichment was applied to TEMRA cells. V lost 6 bases, J lost 8 bases, and 16 bases lay in between. CDR1 SQVTM and CDR2 ANQGSEA come from the germline V gene. The CDR3 totals 12 residues. The RNA input was about 0.5 to 1 ug, and it was reverse transcribed with random hexamers. TCR beta CDR3 was amplified by immunoSEQ covering 54 Vbeta and 13 Jbeta. TCRdb recomputed calls from the immunoSEQ multiplex PCR reads with MiXCR, one row per CDR3 protein. Of about 300,000 distinct CDR3 sequences listed, roughly 90% are singletons.

This sequence was found in a human donor with multiple sclerosis. The sample taken for sequencing was CD8+ T cells from PBMCs. V gene TRBV29-1 combines with J gene TRBJ1-2; D gene unclear. Here the CDR3 reads CSVPAATAGYTF. In DNA form, the CDR3 reads TGCAGCGTCCCCGCAGCAACAGCCGGCTACACCTTC.